The 28 T cell receptor beta chains below all came from one sample that was sequenced in a study of cytomegalovirus exposure and HLA in healthy donors. PCR primers comprised 60 Vbeta and 13 Jbeta primers. The data were produced by immunoSEQ multiplex PCR, yet TCRdb's version contains in-frame clones alone and is incomplete. The sample has 60,000 or so clones; around 86% are singletons. Sequenced sample: PBMCs. Source of these receptors: a female donor in good health and CMV-seronegative.

V gene TRBV18 combines with J gene TRBJ2-2; D remains ambiguous. The CDR3 consists of 16 residues. V was pared by 5 bases and J by 0 bases, with 13 bases between. The germline V gene encodes CDR1 KGHSH and CDR2 LQKENI. The CDR3 bases are TGTGCCAGCTCAAGAAGCCCTACAGCGAACACCGGGGAGCTGTTTTTT. Translation gives CASSRSPTANTGELFF.

The V and J genes are TRBV7-6 and TRBJ1-3; the D is unclear. V lost 1 base to trimming and J lost 0 bases, with 10 bases between them. CDR3 size: 16 residues. Germline V gene data show CDR1 as SGHVS and CDR2 as FNYEAQ. CDR3 bases: TGTGCCAGCAGCTTAGTTGGCAGTTCCTCTGGAAACACCATATATTTT. It translates to CASSLVGSSSGNTIYF.

The chain has TRBV5-1 and TRBJ2-5; tentative D call: TRBD2 (5 bases). The CDR3 runs to 14 residues. Trimming removed 0 bases at V and 5 bases at J, with 11 bases between. Germline V gene lookup returns CDR1 SGHRS and CDR2 YFSETQ. The CDR3 loop is CASSLVAGLETQYF. CDR3 DNA sequence: TGCGCCAGCAGCTTGGTGGCGGGCTTGGAGACCCAGTACTTC. The full variable domain, its missing parts supplied by reference TRBV5-1 and TRBJ2-5, is KAGVTQTPRYLIKTRGQQVTLSCSPISGHRSVSWYQQTPGQGLQFLFEYFSETQRNKGNFPGRFSGRQFSNSRSEMNVSTLELGDSALYLCASSLVAGLETQYFGPGTRLLVL.

This chain links TRBV28 with TRBJ1-2; 7 bases line up with TRBD1. The CDR3 has 14 residues. V dropped 2 bases and J dropped 4; count of bases not matched to a gene: 4. Looked up from germline, CDR1 is MDHEN and CDR2 is SYDVKM. The CDR3 sequence: CASSLGAGGYGYTF. CDR3 in DNA: TGTGCCAGCAGTTTAGGAGCAGGGGGCTATGGCTACACCTTC.

CDR3 loop: CASSLSRTEAFF. The DNA of the CDR3 is TGTGCCAGCAGCTTAAGTCGGACTGAAGCTTTCTTT. This sequence joins TRBV7-2 and TRBJ1-1; D is ambiguous. CDR3 length: 12 amino acids. V dropped 2 bases and J dropped 5 bases, with 6 bases sitting between them. Germline V lookup: CDR1 SGHTA, CDR2 FQGNSA.

The chain employs TRBV7-2 and TRBJ2-7; D is possibly TRBD2 (6 bases). The germline V gene encodes CDR1 SGHTA and CDR2 FQGNSA. The CDR3 is 13 amino acids. V gave up 4 bases and J gave up 3 bases, with 10 bases separating them. The CDR3 coding sequence is TGTGCCAGCAGCTCCGGGACTGGCTACGAGCAGTACTTC. This translates into CASSSGTGYEQYF.

The rearrangement links TRBV7-9 to TRBJ2-1; no clear D gene. This CDR3 has 16 amino acids. Trimming cost V 1 base and J 0 bases, with 10 bases left between them. CDR1 and CDR2 from the germline V gene are SEHNR and FQNEAQ (reference sequence). The DNA for the CDR3 is TGTGCCAGCAGCTTAGAGGAGTTTAGCTCCTACAATGAGCAGTTCTTC. This codes for CASSLEEFSSYNEQFF.

V usage is TRBV2 and J usage is TRBJ1-5; perhaps TRBD1 as D (5 bases). The CDR3 spans 14 residues. Germline-derived CDR1 and CDR2 are SNHLY and FYNNEI. Trimming took off 4 bases at V and 4 bases at J, with 11 bases between the two ends. The CDR3 protein is CASSVTALNQPQHF. CDR3 in DNA: TGTGCCAGCAGTGTGACAGCCCTTAATCAGCCCCAGCATTTT.

The V gene is TRBV19, the J gene TRBJ1-6; tentatively, D is TRBD1 (5 bases). This CDR3 is 15 amino acids long. V was pared by 5 bases and J by 16 bases, with 24 bases between. CDR1 is LNHDA, CDR2 SQIVND, per germline (reference sequence). The CDR3 sequence: CASSPREGPVPRLHF. The CDR3 DNA is TGTGCCAGTAGTCCCCGGGAGGGGCCGGTGCCAAGGCTCCACTTT.

The CDR3 DNA is TGTGCCAGCAGTTTTCTGACAACCCCCGCCACAGATACGCAGTATTTT. It specifies CASSFLTTPATDTQYF. This rearrangement joins TRBV28 to TRBJ2-3; D remains unclear. The CDR3 length is 16 residues. Trimming pared 3 bases from V and 2 bases from J, leaving 15 bases between. From germline, CDR1 is MDHEN and CDR2 SYDVKM.

The chain has TRBV7-2 and TRBJ2-7; TRBD2 is a possible D gene (6 bases). Trimming took off 0 bases at V and 3 bases at J, with 9 bases between the two ends. Germline CDR1 reads SGHTA; CDR2 reads FQGNSA. The CDR3 is made up of 14 amino acids. The CDR3 bases are TGTGCCAGCAGCTTAGCGGGCGGGAACTACGAGCAGTACTTC. Amino acids: CASSLAGGNYEQYF.

V gene TRBV5-1 combines with J gene TRBJ1-2, with a tentative D call TRBD1 (6 bases). The CDR3 length is 13 residues. Germline lookup yields CDR1 SGHRS and CDR2 YFSETQ. Trimming removed 2 bases from V and 3 bases from J, with 8 bases in between. The CDR3 reads CASSFEGDYGYTF. In DNA, the CDR3 is TGCGCCAGCAGCTTTGAGGGGGACTATGGCTACACCTTC. The full variable domain, completed using reference TRBV5-1 and TRBJ1-2, is KAGVTQTPRYLIKTRGQQVTLSCSPISGHRSVSWYQQTPGQGLQFLFEYFSETQRNKGNFPGRFSGRQFSNSRSEMNVSTLELGDSALYLCASSFEGDYGYTFGSGTRLTVV.

The CDR3 coding sequence is TGTGCCAGCAGCGAACAGGGTTTAGCTAACTATGGCTACACCTTC. It encodes CASSEQGLANYGYTF. The chain carries TRBV14 and TRBJ1-2, with D possibly being TRBD1 (6 bases). CDR1 is SGHDN, CDR2 FVKESK, per germline. V dropped 5 bases and J dropped 0 bases, with 13 bases sitting between them. CDR3 length: 15 residues. The whole variable domain, filled in from reference TRBV14 and TRBJ1-2, reads EAGVTQFPSHSVIEKGQTVTLRCDPISGHDNLYWYRRVMGKEIKFLLHFVKESKQDESGMPNNRFLAERTGGTYSTLKVQPAELEDSGVYFCASSEQGLANYGYTFGSGTRLTVV.

Turning to this clone: The CDR3 carries no conserved terminal phenylalanine or tryptophan, so it likely arises from a read error. The chain is built from TRBV27 and TRBJ2-3; 7 bases are shared with TRBD1. Per the germline V gene, CDR1 is MNHEY and CDR2 is SMNVEV (reference sequence). With 5 bases clipped from V and 0 bases from J, the junction kept 2 bases outside the gene matches. The CDR3 is made up of 14 amino acids. DNA of the CDR3: TGTGCCAGCAGTCAGGGGGTTAGCACAGATACGCAGTATTCT. Translated: CASSQGVSTDTQYS.

This clone was found a few times. DNA of the CDR3: TGTGCCAGCAGTTCTGGGACTAGCGGGGGAGCAACCCTCAGCACAGATACGCAGTATTTT. This gives the protein CASSSGTSGGATLSTDTQYF. This chain links TRBV27 with TRBJ2-3; TRBD2 matches 14 bases. Looked up from germline, CDR1 is MNHEY and CDR2 is SMNVEV (reference sequence). Losses at the gene ends were 4 bases for V and 0 bases for J; bases not matched to a gene: 12. This CDR3 has 20 residues.

About this clone itself: One junction end does not reproduce the germline sequence, and a read error may be involved. This sequence joins TRBV7-7 and TRBJ2-5; 7 bases line up with TRBD2. Germline V gives CDR1 SSHAT, CDR2 FNYEAQ (reference sequence). There are 15 residues in the CDR3. As DNA, the CDR3 is TGTGCTAGCAGCTTAGCGGGCTATATGGGAGAGACCCAGTACTTC. This translates into CASSLAGYMGETQYF. Variable domain in full (rest from reference TRBV7-7 and TRBJ2-5): GAGVSQSPRYKVTKRGQDVTLRCDPISSHATLYWYQQALGQGPEFLTYFNYEAQPDKSGLPSDRFSAERPEGSISTLTIQRTEQRDSAMYRCASSLAGYMGETQYFGPGTRLLVL.

The chain employs TRBV7-4 and TRBJ1-5; the D is unclear. With 6 bases removed from V and 6 bases from J, the gap between germline ends came to 12 bases. The CDR3 is 13 residues long. Germline V gene lookup returns CDR1 SGHVT and CDR2 SQSDAQ. The CDR3 bases are TGTGCCAGCAGAGGCCCCGCTAGTCAGCCCCAGCATTTT. This codes for CASRGPASQPQHF. The entire variable domain, with the rest obtained from reference TRBV7-4 and TRBJ1-5, is as follows: GAGVSQSPRYKVAKRGRDVALRCDSISGHVTLYWYRQTLGQGSEVLTYSQSDAQRDKSGRPSGRFSAERPERSVSTLKIQRTEQGDSAVYLCASRGPASQPQHFGDGTRLSIL.

Points on this clone: The sample carries other DNA sequences with the same CDR3. V and J are TRBV27 and TRBJ2-7, with 14 bases identical to TRBD2. Germline assignment: CDR1 MNHEY and CDR2 SMNVEV (reference sequence). The V gene end was trimmed by 6 bases and the J gene end by 3 bases; junction bases not matched to a gene: 4. There are 15 residues in the CDR3. The CDR3 is CASSPGLAGVYEQYF. The CDR3 DNA sequence: TGTGCCAGCAGCCCGGGACTAGCGGGAGTCTACGAGCAGTACTTC.

The chain carries TRBV9 and TRBJ1-1, with a weak D call TRBD1 (6 bases). Germline loops: CDR1 SGDLS, CDR2 YYNGEE. The CDR3 consists of 13 residues. Trimming took 0 bases from V and 8 from J, leaving 11 bases between them. The chain's CDR3 is CASSVGRTAEAFF. DNA for the CDR3: TGTGCCAGCAGCGTAGGGAGGACAGCCGAAGCTTTCTTT.

A single count supports this clone. V usage is TRBV6-1 and J usage is TRBJ2-1; 7 bases are shared with TRBD1. Losses at the gene ends were 1 base for V and 6 bases for J; bases not matched to a gene: 9. Germline CDR1 is MNHNS and CDR2 is SASEGT. The CDR3 extends over 16 amino acids. The CDR3 is CASSEVKGAKINEQFF. As DNA, the CDR3 is TGTGCCAGCAGTGAAGTAAAGGGGGCAAAGATCAATGAGCAGTTCTTC.

The chain joins TRBV4-1 to TRBJ2-2; 13 bases line up with TRBD2. Germline V CDR1 and CDR2: MGHRA, YSYEKL. The CDR3 is made up of 16 amino acids. V was clipped by 3 bases and J by 4 bases; unmatched bases: 2. The CDR3 region is CASSHWTSGSTGELFF. CDR3 sequence (DNA): TGCGCCAGCAGCCACTGGACTAGCGGGAGCACCGGGGAGCTGTTTTTT.

J is TRBJ1-2 and V is TRBV4-1; D call uncertain. Looked up from germline, CDR1 is MGHRA and CDR2 is YSYEKL. The ends were cut back, 0 bases at V and 3 bases at J, with 17 bases in the middle. The CDR3 runs 17 residues. CDR3: CASSQDPPLEGDYGYTF. Written as DNA, the CDR3 is TGCGCCAGCAGCCAAGATCCCCCACTCGAGGGAGACTATGGCTACACCTTC.

The genes are TRBV7-3 and TRBJ2-3; TRBD2 agrees at 7 bases. Germline CDR1 and CDR2: SGHTA and FQGTGA. The CDR3 consists of 16 residues. J lost 4 bases, V lost 2 bases, and 9 bases had no gene match. Written as DNA, the CDR3 is TGTGCCAGCAGCTTAGGAGTTGCGGGAGTGGCAGATACGCAGTATTTT. This codes for CASSLGVAGVADTQYF.

This CDR3 is CASSQVRNTEAFF. For the CDR3, the DNA is TGTGCCAGCAGCCAAGTGCGGAACACTGAAGCTTTCTTT. The chain is built from TRBV14 and TRBJ1-1; D is unresolved. The CDR3 covers 13 residues. Germline values: CDR1 SGHDN, CDR2 FVKESK. Trimming cost V 1 base and J 1 base, with 4 bases left between them.

This rearrangement joins TRBV6-5 to TRBJ2-5; TRBD1 aligns across 7 bases. The V gene's germline CDR1 is MNHEY and CDR2 SVGAGI. The ends lost 2 bases at V and 3 bases at J; junction bases unmatched: 3. CDR3 size: 14 residues. The chain's CDR3 is CASSYRDRKETQYF. The CDR3 bases are TGTGCCAGCAGTTACCGGGACAGAAAAGAGACCCAGTACTTC.

This sequence joins TRBV6-5 and TRBJ2-7, with a tentative D call TRBD2 (5 bases). The germline V gene encodes CDR1 MNHEY and CDR2 SVGAGI. This CDR3 contains 13 residues. V was clipped by 6 bases and J by 5 bases, with 14 bases between them. The CDR3 sequence is CASSRISEDEQYF. The CDR3 DNA reads as TGTGCCAGCAGCCGAATTAGCGAGGACGAGCAGTACTTC.

The chain carries TRBV19 and TRBJ2-7; D remains ambiguous. CDR1 is LNHDA, CDR2 SQIVND, per germline (reference sequence). V shed 5 bases and J shed 4 bases, with 15 bases lying between them. The CDR3 extends over 14 amino acids. Here the CDR3 DNA reads TGTGCCAGTAGTTGGGTCACCGGAGATTACGAGCAGTACTTC. This codes for CASSWVTGDYEQYF. The whole variable domain, filled in from reference TRBV19 and TRBJ2-7, reads DGGITQSPKYLFRKEGQNVTLSCEQNLNHDAMYWYRQDPGQGLRLIYYSQIVNDFQKGDIAEGYSVSREKKESFPLTVTSAQKNPTAFYLCASSWVTGDYEQYFGPGTRLTVT.

This clone came up once. The germline gene is not matched at one end of the junction; a read error may be the cause. This rearrangement joins TRBV7-9 to TRBJ2-1; 7 bases map to TRBD2. This CDR3 is built from 13 residues. CDR1 is SEHNR and CDR2 is FQNEAQ in the germline V gene (reference sequence). CDR3 region: CSSSLGEGNEQFF. Written as DNA, the CDR3 is TGTTCCAGCAGCTTAGGGGAGGGCAATGAGCAGTTCTTC.